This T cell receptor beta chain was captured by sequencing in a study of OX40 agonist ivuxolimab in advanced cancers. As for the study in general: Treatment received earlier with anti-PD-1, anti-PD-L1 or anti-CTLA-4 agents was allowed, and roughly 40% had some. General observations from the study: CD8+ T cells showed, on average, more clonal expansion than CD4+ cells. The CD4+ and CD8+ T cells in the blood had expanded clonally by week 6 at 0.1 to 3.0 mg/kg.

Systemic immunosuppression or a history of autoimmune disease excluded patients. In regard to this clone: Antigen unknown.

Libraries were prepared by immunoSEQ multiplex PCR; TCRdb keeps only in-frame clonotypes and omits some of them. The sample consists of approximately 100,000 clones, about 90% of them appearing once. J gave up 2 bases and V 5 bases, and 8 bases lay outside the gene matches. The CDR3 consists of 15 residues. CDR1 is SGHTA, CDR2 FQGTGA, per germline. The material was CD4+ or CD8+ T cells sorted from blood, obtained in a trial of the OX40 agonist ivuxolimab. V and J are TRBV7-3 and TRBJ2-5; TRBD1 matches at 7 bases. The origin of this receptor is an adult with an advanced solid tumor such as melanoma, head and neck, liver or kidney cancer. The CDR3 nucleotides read TGTGCCAGCAGCCCGACACGGACAGGTCAAGAGACCCAGTACTTC. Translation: CASSPTRTGQETQYF.